The clone carrying this TCR beta chain appeared many times. The germline CDR1 and CDR2 sequences are SGHTA and FQGNSA. V lost 7 bases, J lost 4 bases, and 13 bases lay in between. The CDR3 spans 14 residues. TCRdb re-called the 5' RACE reads with MiXCR, one entry per CDR3 protein. There are roughly 250,000 distinct CDR3 sequences in the sample; about 10% occur only once, and 2.5% to 3% lies in the top ten. This sample is part of a study of CD8 T cells in ankylosing spondylitis. Material for sequencing was blood, either unsorted or a sorted T cell fraction (not recorded which). This chain links TRBV7-2 with TRBJ2-2; D is uncertain. The source of this sequence is a male donor with ankylosing spondylitis or in good health (not recorded which). CDR3: CASTQGGRTGELFF. The CDR3, as DNA: TGTGCCAGCACCCAAGGCGGCCGCACCGGGGAGCTGTTTTTT.